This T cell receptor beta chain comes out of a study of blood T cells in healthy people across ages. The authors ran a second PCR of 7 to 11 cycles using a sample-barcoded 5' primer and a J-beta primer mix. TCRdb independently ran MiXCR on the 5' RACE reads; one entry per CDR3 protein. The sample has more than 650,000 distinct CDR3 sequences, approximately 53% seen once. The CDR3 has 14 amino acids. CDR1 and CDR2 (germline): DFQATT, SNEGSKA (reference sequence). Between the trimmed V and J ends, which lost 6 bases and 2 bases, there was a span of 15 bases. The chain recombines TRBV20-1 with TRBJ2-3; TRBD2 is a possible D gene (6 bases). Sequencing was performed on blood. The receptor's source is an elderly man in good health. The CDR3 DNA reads TGCAGTGCCCCCGTCGGGGGTCCCACAGATACGCAGTATTTT. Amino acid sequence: CSAPVGGPTDTQYF.